This T cell receptor (beta chain) appears in the sequencing data of a study of Graves' ophthalmopathy and Graves' hyperthyroidism. This clonotype was seen ten or more times. Germline V CDR1 and CDR2: SEHNR, FQNEAQ (reference sequence). The CDR3 loop spans 15 amino acids. V was cut by 5 bases and J by 3 bases, with 16 bases left in between. As the template, RNA transcripts were used to amplify TCR beta CDR3 regions. Investigators did first-round RT-PCR with HTBI primers, then second-round multiplex PCR. A single record per CDR3 protein comes from TCRdb applying MiXCR to the multiplex PCR reads. This table holds about 390,000 distinct CDR3 sequences, 15% to 19% found once.

The specimen sequenced was peripheral blood. The sequence was obtained from a woman between 18 and 30 years old with stable Graves' hyperthyroidism. The J gene is TRBJ1-1, the V gene TRBV7-9, with a possible D match to TRBD1 (5 bases). CDR3 nucleotides: TGTGCCAGCAGCCCATCAGGTGGGGGGGACACTGAAGCTTTCTTT. It translates to CASSPSGGGDTEAFF.